One and the same sample provided the 4 T cell receptor beta chains below, sequenced in a study of blood T cell repertoires in COVID-19. TCRdb's copy holds only in-frame clones and misses some; the assay was immunoSEQ multiplex PCR. The sample lists some 300,000 clones, approximately 86% occurring once. Sequencing used peripheral blood. All receptors derive from a woman aged 45-60 years with active or convalescent COVID-19.

The rearrangement links TRBV6-5 to TRBJ1-2; 9 bases align to TRBD1. CDR3 length equals 14 residues. Trimming at V came to 4 bases and at J to 12 bases, leaving 12 bases not matched to a gene. Germline CDR1 MNHEY, CDR2 SVGAGI. CDR3 region: CASSSDLGTGFNTF. The DNA for the CDR3 is TGTGCCAGCAGTTCTGATTTGGGGACAGGGTTTAACACCTTC.

V and J are TRBV2 and TRBJ1-3, with a weak D call TRBD1 (5 bases). Trimming removed 9 bases at V and 0 bases at J, with 12 bases between. The CDR3 contains 14 residues. Per germline, CDR1 SNHLY and CDR2 FYNNEI. In DNA, the CDR3 is TGTGCCAGTAGGCCGGACAACTCTGGAAACACCATATATTTT. It encodes CASRPDNSGNTIYF.

The chain combines TRBV12-5 with TRBJ1-5, with D maybe TRBD1 (5 bases). The V and J ends lost 9 bases and 4 bases respectively, with 22 bases between them. This CDR3 is built from 16 residues. Per germline, CDR1 LGHNT and CDR2 FRNRAP. The CDR3 spells CASALRVSGINQPQHF. The CDR3 DNA reads TGTGCTAGCGCCCTCAGGGTTTCGGGTATAAATCAGCCCCAGCATTTT.

This sequence joins TRBV3-1 (or the pseudogene TRBV3-2) and TRBJ2-3; weak D call: TRBD2 (5 bases). CDR1 is LGHDT, CDR2 YNNKEL, per germline (reference sequence). V lost 0 bases and J 5 bases, leaving 9 bases between the germline ends. This CDR3 has 14 amino acids. The CDR3 DNA reads as TGTGCCAGCAGCCAAGAGGCTGAGGGAGATACGCAGTATTTT. The encoded protein is CASSQEAEGDTQYF.